These 17 T cell receptor beta chains came from one sample sequenced in a study of radiotherapy plus CTLA-4 blockade in lung cancer. The method was immunoSEQ multiplex PCR; TCRdb's version includes in-frame clones alone and lacks a portion of them. The table includes roughly 55,000 clones, approximately 65% detected once. The sample consisted of peripheral blood, taken from a patient treated with radiotherapy plus ipilimumab. These TCRs come from a human donor with non-small cell lung cancer whose response to radiotherapy plus ipilimumab could not be evaluated.

The chain combines TRBV7-9 with TRBJ2-5, with unresolved D. From germline, CDR1 is SEHNR and CDR2 FQNEAQ (reference sequence). V was clipped by 0 bases and J by 2 bases, with 7 bases between them. This CDR3 has 14 residues. CDR3 region: CASSLAGTQETQYF. In DNA form, the CDR3 reads TGTGCCAGCAGCTTAGCGGGCACACAAGAGACCCAGTACTTC.

In this sample, this clone turned up a few times. This chain links TRBV4-1 with TRBJ1-1; D is undetermined. This CDR3 region has 15 residues. CDR1 and CDR2 from the germline V gene are MGHRA and YSYEKL. V lost 1 base and J 8 bases, leaving 17 bases between the germline ends. CDR3 region: CASSQVSIPSFEAFF. The DNA of the CDR3 is TGCGCCAGCAGCCAAGTTTCTATTCCCTCGTTCGAAGCTTTCTTT.

The rearrangement joins TRBV6-5 to TRBJ2-2, with D maybe TRBD2 (6 bases). The V end was cut by 5 bases, the J end by 1 base, with 11 bases between. Germline V gives CDR1 MNHEY, CDR2 SVGAGI. The CDR3 loop spans 15 amino acids. The CDR3 coding sequence is TGTGCCAGCAGTGTGAGTAGCGGGAACACCGGGGAGCTGTTTTTT. Translation: CASSVSSGNTGELFF.

The chain carries TRBV6-5 and TRBJ2-1, with TRBD1 matching 10 bases. V lost 2 bases and J lost 8; bases outside the gene matches: 3. Germline CDR1 MNHEY, CDR2 SVGAGI. CDR3 length: 14 amino acids. The CDR3 protein is CASSYGTGDYEQFF. The CDR3 region has the DNA TGTGCCAGCAGTTACGGGACAGGGGACTATGAGCAGTTCTTC.

The CDR3 region is CASSPLGPMNTEAFF. In DNA, the CDR3 is TGTGCCAGCAGTCCCCTGGGGCCCATGAACACTGAAGCTTTCTTT. The chain is built from TRBV27 and TRBJ1-1; tentative D call: TRBD1 (5 bases). Trimming took off 5 bases at V and 0 bases at J, with 13 bases between the two ends. The germline V gene has CDR1 MNHEY and CDR2 SMNVEV (reference sequence). The CDR3 sequence is 15 residues long.

Comments on this clone: The junction does not match germline at one end; this may be a read error. The sample contains more than one DNA sequence encoding this CDR3. J is TRBJ1-1 and V is TRBV6-4, with TRBD1 matching over 9 bases. This CDR3 spans 13 amino acids. In germline, CDR1 is MRHNA, CDR2 SNTAGT. The CDR3 DNA is TGCGCCAGCAGTAAGGGACAGGGCACTGAAGCTTTCTTT. Translation: CASSKGQGTEAFF.

V gene TRBV7-2 combines with J gene TRBJ2-2; TRBD2 is a possible D gene (5 bases). CDR1 and CDR2 (germline): SGHTA, FQGNSA. The ends were cut back, 10 bases at V and 3 bases at J, with 18 bases in the middle. The CDR3 covers 15 residues. This CDR3 reads CATPPAPADTGELFF. The CDR3 DNA reads as TGTGCCACTCCACCAGCCCCAGCGGACACCGGGGAGCTGTTTTTT.

The chain joins TRBV7-3 to TRBJ2-3; the D gene is possibly TRBD1 (5 bases). The CDR3 loop spans 13 amino acids. V shed 5 bases and J shed 4 bases, with 10 bases lying between them. CDR1 is SGHTA and CDR2 is FQGTGA in the germline V gene. The CDR3 sequence: CASSHQGADTQYF. CDR3 DNA sequence: TGTGCCAGCAGCCACCAGGGCGCAGATACGCAGTATTTT. Based on the CDR3 plus reference TRBV7-3 and TRBJ2-3, the full variable domain is GAGVSQTPSNKVTEKGKYVELRCDPISGHTALYWYRQSLGQGPEFLIYFQGTGAADDSGLPNDRFFAVRPEGSVSTLKIQRTERGDSAVYLCASSHQGADTQYFGPGTRLTVL.

This CDR3 is CASRGGTGSGNTIYF. CDR3 coding DNA: TGTGCCAGCAGAGGGGGGACAGGCTCTGGAAACACCATATATTTT. This chain joins TRBV6-1 and TRBJ1-3; TRBD1 matches 8 bases. With 6 bases clipped from V and 0 bases from J, the junction kept 4 bases outside the gene matches. This CDR3 has 15 amino acids. Germline CDR1 reads MNHNS; CDR2 reads SASEGT.

The gene calls are TRBV10-3 and TRBJ2-3, with TRBD2 identical over 10 bases. The CDR3 extends over 16 amino acids. The germline V gene has CDR1 ENHRY and CDR2 SYGVKD. V lost 0 bases to trimming and J lost 3 bases; unmatched junction nucleotides: 3. The CDR3 nucleotides read TGTGCCATCAGTGAGTCGTTAGCGGGGGGAACAGATACGCAGTATTTT. It encodes CAISESLAGGTDTQYF.

The genes are TRBV19 and TRBJ1-2, with 9 bases fitting TRBD1. The germline gives CDR1 LNHDA, CDR2 SQIVND (reference sequence). The CDR3 loop spans 14 amino acids. J lost 6 bases, V lost 7 bases, and 9 bases had no gene match. CDR3 loop: CASTPWDRDNGYTF. CDR3 nucleotides: TGTGCCAGTACTCCCTGGGACAGGGACAATGGCTACACCTTC.

Regarding this clone: It is likely a read error, because the conserved phenylalanine at the end of the CDR3 is missing. This rearrangement joins TRBV28 to TRBJ1-2, with D perhaps TRBD1 (6 bases). This CDR3 has 14 amino acids. Germline V gene data show CDR1 as MDHEN and CDR2 as SYDVKM. Trimming took 6 bases from V and 4 from J, leaving 15 bases between them. In DNA form, the CDR3 reads TGTGCCAGCAGGCCAACAGGGACCCGCTATGGCTACACCCTC. Its translation is CASRPTGTRYGYTL.

CDR3 amino acids: CARTDSARLQQYF. CDR3 DNA: TGTGCCCGAACCGACAGTGCGCGTCTCCAGCAGTACTTC. The genes are TRBV30 and TRBJ2-7, with TRBD1 as a possible D gene (5 bases). Trimming removed 8 bases at V and 8 bases at J, with 22 bases between. CDR3 length equals 13 residues. CDR1 is GTSNPN, CDR2 SVGIG, per germline (reference sequence).

In its sample, this clone was seen once. The CDR3 DNA follows: TGTGCCAGCAGTTACTCCTCGGAGGGGCGGGAAGCTTTCTTT. This codes for CASSYSSEGREAFF. The rearrangement joins TRBV6-5 to TRBJ1-1, with D possibly being TRBD1 (5 bases). V was trimmed by 0 bases and J by 8 bases, leaving 13 bases between them. CDR1 and CDR2 (germline): MNHEY, SVGAGI. There are 14 residues in the CDR3.

The chain employs TRBV5-1 and TRBJ2-3; 8 bases fit TRBD1. Unmatched junction bases numbered 3, after V lost 2 bases and J lost 1 base. The germline V gene encodes CDR1 SGHRS and CDR2 YFSETQ. This CDR3 comprises 15 residues. CDR3 region: CASSFGQGGTDTQYF. The DNA for the CDR3 is TGCGCCAGCAGCTTTGGACAGGGCGGCACAGATACGCAGTATTTT.

This clone was seen just once. This sample includes further DNA sequences coding for the same CDR3. The chain links TRBV6-1 to TRBJ1-5; D is undetermined. The CDR3 is 14 residues long. Deletions cut 6 bases from V and 2 bases from J, with 11 bases between. Germline V gene lookup returns CDR1 MNHNS and CDR2 SASEGT. The CDR3 here is CASRMGGGNQPQHF. The DNA of the CDR3 is TGTGCCAGCAGGATGGGAGGCGGCAATCAGCCCCAGCATTTT.

The rearrangement joins TRBV7-8 to TRBJ1-2, with 9 bases fitting TRBD1. CDR1 is SGHVS, CDR2 FQNEAQ, per germline. J lost 0 bases, V lost 5 bases, and 7 bases had no gene match. There are 16 residues in the CDR3. The CDR3 loop is CASSIQGAQTNYGYTF. In nucleotides, the CDR3 is TGTGCCAGCAGCATACAGGGGGCCCAAACTAACTATGGCTACACCTTC.